The 22 T cell receptor beta chains in this list originate from one sample, sequenced in a study of blood T cell repertoires in COVID-19. Some clones are missing from TCRdb's copy, which holds only in-frame ones; the method was immunoSEQ multiplex PCR. The top ten hold 5% to 7% of the sample, which has approximately 300,000 clones, 89% seen once. Sequencing used peripheral blood. These receptors originate from a man in his late teens or twenties who had recovered from COVID-19.

This clone was counted only a few times. The chain recombines TRBV18 with TRBJ2-7, with 8 bases aligning to TRBD1. This CDR3 is 15 amino acids long. J gave up 4 bases and V 4 bases, and 9 bases lay outside the gene matches. Germline CDR1 reads KGHSH; CDR2 reads LQKENI. CDR3 DNA: TGTGCCAGCTCACAAGGACAGGGTAGTGGGTACGAGCAGTACTTC. This encodes CASSQGQGSGYEQYF.

The J gene is TRBJ2-2, the V gene TRBV3-1 (or the pseudogene TRBV3-2); D ambiguous. CDR3 length: 12 residues. Trimming cost V 7 bases and J 1 base, with 4 bases left between them. Per the germline V gene, CDR1 is LGHDT and CDR2 is YNNKEL (reference sequence). This CDR3 reads CASTKNTGELFF. CDR3 coding DNA: TGTGCCAGCACCAAGAACACCGGGGAGCTGTTTTTT.

The rearrangement uses TRBV5-1 and TRBJ2-7, with TRBD1 identical over 10 bases. This CDR3 is 15 amino acids long. J lost 8 bases, V lost 4 bases, and 12 bases had no gene match. Germline-derived CDR1 and CDR2 are SGHRS and YFSETQ. CDR3 loop: CASSLGPGTGDQQYF. In DNA form, the CDR3 reads TGCGCCAGCAGCCTAGGGCCCGGGACAGGGGATCAGCAGTACTTC.

This rearrangement joins TRBV2 to TRBJ1-5; D gene ambiguous. Trimming cost V 7 bases and J 4 bases, with 11 bases left between them. The CDR3 loop spans 13 amino acids. The V gene's germline CDR1 is SNHLY and CDR2 FYNNEI. CDR3 bases: TGTGCCAGCAATACTCAGAGGAATCAGCCCCAGCATTTT. Encoded protein: CASNTQRNQPQHF. Full variable domain (remainder filled in from reference TRBV2 and TRBJ1-5): EPEVTQTPSHQVTQMGQEVILRCVPISNHLYFYWYRQILGQKVEFLVSFYNNEISEKSEIFDDQFSVERPDGSNFTLKIRSTKLEDSAMYFCASNTQRNQPQHFGDGTRLSIL.

The chain's CDR3 is CASGLGSSSYNEQFF. CDR3 DNA sequence: TGTGCCAGCGGGCTAGGGAGTAGCTCCTACAATGAGCAGTTCTTC. The chain links TRBV5-4 to TRBJ2-1; D may be TRBD2 (5 bases). The CDR3 runs 15 residues. Trimming cost V 7 bases and J 0 bases, with 14 bases left between them. CDR1 is SGHNT and CDR2 is YYREEE in the germline V gene (reference sequence).

There are a few counts of this clone. The chain links TRBV9 to TRBJ1-2, with unresolved D. Per germline, CDR1 SGDLS and CDR2 YYNGEE. CDR3 length: 14 residues. Trimming removed 0 bases at V and 8 bases at J, with 14 bases between. CDR3 in amino acids: CASSVGGLGEGYTF. As DNA, the CDR3 is TGTGCCAGCAGCGTAGGTGGACTCGGGGAAGGCTACACCTTC.

This chain links TRBV10-3 with TRBJ2-3; D might be TRBD2 (6 bases). Per the germline V gene, CDR1 is ENHRY and CDR2 is SYGVKD. This CDR3 contains 14 residues. V lost 6 bases and J 0 bases, leaving 10 bases between the germline ends. The CDR3 here is CAIRDYTSTDTQYF. For the CDR3, the DNA is TGTGCCATCAGGGACTATACTAGCACAGATACGCAGTATTTT.

V is TRBV6-2 or TRBV6-3 and J is TRBJ2-1; 7 bases match TRBD2. There are 17 residues in the CDR3. The V gene's germline CDR1 is MNHEY and CDR2 SVGEGT. V was pared by 2 bases and J by 10 bases, with 17 bases of the junction left unmatched. The DNA for the CDR3 is TGTGCCAGCAGTTACCCGAACCGGGACTACGTGCTCGGAGAGCAGTTCTTC. This codes for CASSYPNRDYVLGEQFF.

The chain links TRBV5-1 to TRBJ2-3; TRBD2 matches 7 bases. Germline V gene lookup returns CDR1 SGHRS and CDR2 YFSETQ. V was pared by 7 bases and J by 0 bases, with 5 bases of the junction left unmatched. The CDR3 runs 14 residues. As DNA, the CDR3 is TGCGCCAGCTACAGCGGGAACAGCACAGATACGCAGTATTTT. Translating it yields CASYSGNSTDTQYF.

A few counts support this clone. The chain recombines TRBV4-3 with TRBJ1-1; the D gene is possibly TRBD1 (5 bases). Per germline, CDR1 LGHNA and CDR2 YSLEER. The CDR3 is 15 residues long. Trimming shortened V by 4 bases and J by 3 bases, and 15 bases separated the two germline ends. The CDR3 protein is CASSRQGQGHTEAFF. Written as DNA, the CDR3 is TGCGCCAGCAGCCGCCAGGGCCAGGGTCACACTGAAGCTTTCTTT.

The rearrangement joins TRBV2 to TRBJ2-7; the match to TRBD2 covers 9 bases. Germline trimming cut 1 base from V and 5 bases from J; bases unmatched to any gene: 9. Germline V gene sequence: CDR1 SNHLY, CDR2 FYNNEI. The CDR3 spans 16 residues. CDR3 coding DNA: TGTGCCAGCAGTGAAGGAGTGGCGGGGGGGCCCCACGAGCAGTACTTC. This translates into CASSEGVAGGPHEQYF.

The CDR3 region is CASSSQGETQYF. The CDR3 region has the DNA TGTGCCAGTAGTAGCCAGGGAGAGACCCAGTACTTC. V usage is TRBV19 and J usage is TRBJ2-5; tentatively, D is TRBD1 (5 bases). The V end lost 4 bases, the J end lost 4 bases, and 7 bases lay between the germline ends. The CDR3 runs to 12 residues. Germline loops: CDR1 LNHDA, CDR2 SQIVND (reference sequence).

The chain joins TRBV7-3 to TRBJ2-1; 10 bases align to TRBD2. The CDR3 loop spans 15 amino acids. V lost 5 bases to trimming and J lost 4 bases; unmatched junction nucleotides: 5. Germline values: CDR1 SGHTA, CDR2 FQGTGA. CDR3 amino acids: CASSRAGGPYNEQFF. Written as DNA, the CDR3 is TGTGCCAGCAGCCGAGCGGGGGGGCCTTACAATGAGCAGTTCTTC. Full variable domain (rest looked up from reference TRBV7-3 and TRBJ2-1): GAGVSQTPSNKVTEKGKYVELRCDPISGHTALYWYRQSLGQGPEFLIYFQGTGAADDSGLPNDRFFAVRPEGSVSTLKIQRTERGDSAVYLCASSRAGGPYNEQFFGPGTRLTVL.

As for this clone: A read error may produce the germline difference seen at one junction end. The chain employs TRBV19 and TRBJ1-1; D call uncertain. Germline CDR1 reads LNHDA; CDR2 reads SQIVND (reference sequence). The CDR3 sequence is 14 residues long. The chain's CDR3 is CATSIYNSNTEAFF. The CDR3 DNA follows: TGTGCCACTAGTATATATAACTCGAACACTGAAGCTTTCTTT.

The chain joins TRBV7-2 to TRBJ1-6; maybe TRBD1 (5 bases). Trimming pared 4 bases from V and 1 base from J, leaving 8 bases between. Germline lookup yields CDR1 SGHTA and CDR2 FQGNSA. The CDR3 is 15 amino acids. The CDR3 DNA reads as TGTGCCAGCAGCTCAGGGTTGTCCTATAATTCACCCCTCCACTTT. Protein product: CASSSGLSYNSPLHF. Using reference TRBV7-2 and TRBJ1-6 for the parts outside the CDR3, the full variable domain is GAGVSQSPSNKVTEKGKDVELRCDPISGHTALYWYRQSLGQGLEFLIYFQGNSAPDKSGLPSDRFSAERTGGSVSTLTIQRTQQEDSAVYLCASSSGLSYNSPLHFGNGTRLTVT.

This chain links TRBV28 with TRBJ1-1, with a weak D call TRBD1 (6 bases). Looked up from germline, CDR1 is MDHEN and CDR2 is SYDVKM. Trimming stripped 4 bases from V and 6 bases from J, with 21 bases between. This CDR3 comprises 16 residues. The CDR3 spells CASSSGSGARVSEAFF. DNA of the CDR3: TGTGCCAGCAGTTCCGGCTCAGGGGCTCGCGTTTCTGAAGCTTTCTTT.

The chain joins TRBV10-3 to TRBJ1-2, with 10 nucleotides matching TRBD1. The V and J ends lost 5 bases and 8 bases, in that order; junction bases with no gene match: 14. The germline V gene has CDR1 ENHRY and CDR2 SYGVKD. The length of the CDR3 is 16 residues. The CDR3, as DNA: TGTGCCATCAGTCGTCGGGACAGGGGAGATTTTATGGGCTACACCTTC. Its protein product is CAISRRDRGDFMGYTF.

This chain connects TRBV20-1 to TRBJ1-2; D perhaps matches TRBD1 (5 bases). V dropped 3 bases and J dropped 6 bases, with 11 bases sitting between them. CDR1 and CDR2 from the germline V gene are DFQATT and SNEGSKA (reference sequence). CDR3 size: 12 residues. The CDR3, as DNA: TGCAGTGCTAGTTCAGGGTGGGATGGCTACACCTTC. Its translation is CSASSGWDGYTF.

The chain's CDR3 is CASSLVGGSVANVLTF. The CDR3 DNA follows: TGTGCCAGCAGCTTAGTCGGCGGGAGTGTTGCCAACGTCCTGACTTTC. The chain employs TRBV7-9 and TRBJ2-6, with 7 positions matching TRBD2. Trimming removed 1 base from V and 7 bases from J; junction bases left unmatched: 7. CDR3 length: 16 residues. CDR1 and CDR2 from the germline V gene are SEHNR and FQNEAQ (reference sequence).

The chain has TRBV5-1 and TRBJ1-1; 8 bases align to TRBD1. With 5 bases clipped from V and 1 base from J, the junction kept 1 base outside the gene matches. CDR1 is SGHRS and CDR2 is YFSETQ in the germline V gene. This CDR3 is built from 13 residues. The chain's CDR3 is CASRGTGNTEAFF. The CDR3 DNA follows: TGCGCCAGCAGAGGGACAGGGAACACTGAAGCTTTCTTT.

The V call is TRBV15, the J call TRBJ2-3; D not resolved. Trimming shortened V by 1 base and J by 3 bases, and 5 bases separated the two germline ends. Per germline, CDR1 LNHNV and CDR2 YYDKDF (reference sequence). The CDR3 extends over 13 amino acids. CDR3 DNA: TGTGCCACCAGCAGAGGTCAAACAGATACGCAGTATTTT. Protein sequence: CATSRGQTDTQYF.

This sequence joins TRBV19 and TRBJ1-5; 7 nucleotides match TRBD1. This CDR3 has 16 amino acids. The germline CDR1 and CDR2 sequences are LNHDA and SQIVND (reference sequence). V lost 6 bases and J lost 4; bases outside the gene matches: 12. The chain's CDR3 is CASRTPTGTENQPQHF. For the CDR3, the DNA is TGTGCCAGTAGAACCCCGACCGGGACAGAAAATCAGCCCCAGCATTTT.